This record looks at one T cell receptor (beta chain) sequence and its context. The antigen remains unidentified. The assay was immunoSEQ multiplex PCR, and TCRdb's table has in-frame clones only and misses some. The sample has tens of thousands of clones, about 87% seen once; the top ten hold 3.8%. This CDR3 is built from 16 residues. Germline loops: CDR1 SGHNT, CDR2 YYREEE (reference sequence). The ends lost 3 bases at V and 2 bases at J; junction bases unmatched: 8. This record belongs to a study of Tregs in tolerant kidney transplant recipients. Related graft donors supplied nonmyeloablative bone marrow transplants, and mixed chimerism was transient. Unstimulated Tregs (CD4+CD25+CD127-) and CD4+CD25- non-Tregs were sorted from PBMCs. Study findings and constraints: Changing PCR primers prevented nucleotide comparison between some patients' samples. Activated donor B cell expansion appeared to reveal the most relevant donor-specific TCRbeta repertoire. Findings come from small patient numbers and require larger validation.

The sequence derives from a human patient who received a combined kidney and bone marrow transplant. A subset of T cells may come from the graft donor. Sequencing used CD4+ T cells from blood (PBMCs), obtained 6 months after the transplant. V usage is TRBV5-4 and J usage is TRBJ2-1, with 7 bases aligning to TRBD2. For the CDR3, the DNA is TGTGCCAGCAGCTCCCCTCTAGCGGACGCCTACAATGAGCAGTTCTTC. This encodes CASSSPLADAYNEQFF.